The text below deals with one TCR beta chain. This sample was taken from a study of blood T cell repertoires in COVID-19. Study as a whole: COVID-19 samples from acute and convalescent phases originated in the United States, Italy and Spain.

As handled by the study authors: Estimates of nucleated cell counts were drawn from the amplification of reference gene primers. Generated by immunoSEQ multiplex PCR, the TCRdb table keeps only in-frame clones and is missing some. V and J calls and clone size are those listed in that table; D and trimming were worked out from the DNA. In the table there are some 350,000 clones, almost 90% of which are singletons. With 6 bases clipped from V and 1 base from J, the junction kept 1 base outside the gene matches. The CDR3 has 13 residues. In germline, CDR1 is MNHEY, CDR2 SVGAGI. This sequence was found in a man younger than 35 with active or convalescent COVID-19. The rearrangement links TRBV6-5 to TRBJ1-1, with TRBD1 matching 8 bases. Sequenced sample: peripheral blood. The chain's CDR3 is CASRGQANTEAFF. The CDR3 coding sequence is TGTGCCAGCAGGGGACAGGCGAACACTGAAGCTTTCTTT.